Each of the 10 T cell receptor beta chains below was sequenced from the same sample in a study of T-cell memory formation after mild COVID-19 (dated by TCRdb to about 2021). The library was prepared using 5' RACE. Sequencing was performed on an Illumina NovaSeq 6000. TCRdb redid the processing of the public reads, applying fastp at Q25 and MiXCR, and retained in-frame beta chains. Merged by CDR3 protein, the rows form single entries marked with the most common genes and DNA. Present in this sample are roughly 52,000 distinct CDR3 sequences, over 7.5% of which were seen just once. Around 1.2% of the sample is held by the ten biggest clonotypes. Sequenced input: PBMCs or a T cell subset sorted from them (not recorded which). The receptors come from a man between 18 and 29 years old who had mild COVID-19 (a few samples of this study predate the infection). The sample titles of this study are shuffled in the database, so cell type and time point are left out; the donor was told from shared clones.

This clonotype was found a few times. The V call is TRBV6-5, the J call TRBJ2-2; no clear D gene. V lost 0 bases and J lost 1, with 6 bases in between. CDR1 and CDR2 (germline): MNHEY, SVGAGI. CDR3 size: 15 residues. Here the CDR3 DNA reads TGTGCCAGCAGTTACTCGGTGGGGAACACCGGGGAGCTGTTTTTT. Protein sequence: CASSYSVGNTGELFF.

This clonotype was seen a few times. The chain has TRBV3-1 and TRBJ1-2, with D possibly TRBD1 on 5 matching bases. Germline CDR1 reads LGHDT; CDR2 reads YNNKEL (reference sequence). There are 14 residues in the CDR3. Deletions cut 0 bases from V and 4 bases from J, with 9 bases between. CDR3 in DNA: TGTGCCAGCAGCCAAGATGATGGGGCCTATGGCTACACCTTC. This sequence encodes CASSQDDGAYGYTF.

This clonotype was counted a few times. The chain carries TRBV7-2 and TRBJ2-5, with a weak D call TRBD2 (6 bases). CDR3 length: 15 amino acids. The germline V gene has CDR1 SGHTA and CDR2 FQGNSA. The ends were cut back, 4 bases at V and 7 bases at J, with 19 bases in the middle. CDR3 coding DNA: TGTGCCAGCAGCTCCTCCGGGACTTACCGGGGGACCCAGTACTTC. This encodes CASSSSGTYRGTQYF.

The chain employs TRBV29-1 and TRBJ1-1; D is perhaps TRBD1 (5 bases). The CDR3 sequence is 13 residues long. Deletions cut 6 bases from V and 5 bases from J, with 16 bases between. Per germline, CDR1 SQVTM and CDR2 ANQGSEA. The CDR3 loop reads CSVTPGYGTEAFF. For the CDR3, the DNA is TGCAGCGTGACGCCAGGGTACGGGACTGAAGCTTTCTTT.

This clonotype has more than one count but fewer than ten. This sequence joins TRBV5-1 and TRBJ2-7; D is tentatively TRBD1 or TRBD2 (5 bases each). This CDR3 comprises 15 residues. The V end lost 2 bases, the J end lost 5 bases, and 17 bases lay between the germline ends. Germline CDR1 SGHRS, CDR2 YFSETQ. The CDR3 nucleotides are TGCGCCAGCAGCTTCGCCGGGACCTCTGGCAACGAGCAGTACTTC. Encoded protein: CASSFAGTSGNEQYF.

The genes are TRBV11-2 and TRBJ2-3; D unresolved. This CDR3 contains 11 residues. The germline CDR1 and CDR2 sequences are SGHAT and FQNNGV. Trimming shortened V by 4 bases and J by 8 bases, and 7 bases separated the two germline ends. The CDR3 is CASSSGPTQYF. DNA for the CDR3: TGTGCCAGCAGCTCCGGGCCTACGCAGTATTTT.

This clonotype was picked up many times. V gene TRBV20-1 combines with J gene TRBJ2-5; D unresolved. V lost 3 bases, J lost 4 bases, and 9 bases lay in between. The CDR3 extends over 12 amino acids. Germline V gene lookup returns CDR1 DFQATT and CDR2 SNEGSKA (reference sequence). CDR3 nucleotide sequence: TGCAGTGCTAGCATGCATGCAGAGACCCAGTACTTC. Translating it yields CSASMHAETQYF.

The rearrangement links TRBV9 to TRBJ2-3; D is unclear. The CDR3 is 14 residues long. Germline V gives CDR1 SGDLS, CDR2 YYNGEE. With 4 bases removed from V and 2 bases from J, the gap between germline ends came to 11 bases. DNA for the CDR3: TGTGCCAGCAGCATGTATTCGGACACAGATACGCAGTATTTT. Translated: CASSMYSDTDTQYF.

This clonotype showed up many times. This chain joins TRBV15 and TRBJ2-3; the D is unclear. V gave up 4 bases and J gave up 11 bases, with 16 bases separating them. Germline V gene data show CDR1 as LNHNV and CDR2 as YYDKDF (reference sequence). The CDR3 is made up of 13 amino acids. CDR3 residues: CATSNYGTPRQYF. The CDR3 DNA follows: TGTGCCACCAGCAATTACGGCACCCCTAGGCAGTATTTT.

The chain uses TRBV20-1 and TRBJ2-5; 14 bases match TRBD2. The J segment lost 5 bases and the V segment lost 6 bases, leaving 17 bases of the junction unmatched. Germline V lookup: CDR1 DFQATT, CDR2 SNEGSKA (reference sequence). This CDR3 is built from 18 residues. CDR3 in DNA: TGCAGTGCCGACCCCAGGGGTCGACTAGCGGGGGGGAGGGAGACCCAGTACTTC. Encoded protein: CSADPRGRLAGGRETQYF.